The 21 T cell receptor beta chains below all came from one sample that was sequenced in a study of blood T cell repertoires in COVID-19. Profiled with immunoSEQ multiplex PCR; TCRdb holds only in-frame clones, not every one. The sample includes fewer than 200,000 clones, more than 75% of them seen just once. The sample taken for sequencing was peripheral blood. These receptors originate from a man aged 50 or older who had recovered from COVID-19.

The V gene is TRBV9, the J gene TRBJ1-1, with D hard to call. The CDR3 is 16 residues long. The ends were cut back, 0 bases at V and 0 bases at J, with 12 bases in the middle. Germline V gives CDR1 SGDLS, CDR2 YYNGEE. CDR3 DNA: TGTGCCAGCAGCGTAGGAGGGCCTCCTATGAACACTGAAGCTTTCTTT. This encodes CASSVGGPPMNTEAFF.

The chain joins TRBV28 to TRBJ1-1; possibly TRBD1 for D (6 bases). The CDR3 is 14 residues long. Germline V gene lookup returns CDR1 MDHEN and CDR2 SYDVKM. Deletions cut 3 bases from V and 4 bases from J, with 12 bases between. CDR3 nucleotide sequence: TGTGCCAGCAGTTTGGGGGGGGCGCGCACTGAAGCTTTCTTT. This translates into CASSLGGARTEAFF.

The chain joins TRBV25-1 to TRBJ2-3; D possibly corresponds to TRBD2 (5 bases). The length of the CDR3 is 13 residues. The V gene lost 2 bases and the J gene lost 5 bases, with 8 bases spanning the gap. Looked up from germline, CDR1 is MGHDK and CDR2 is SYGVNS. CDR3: CASSEIGEDTQYF. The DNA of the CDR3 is TGTGCCAGCAGTGAAATCGGGGAAGATACGCAGTATTTT.

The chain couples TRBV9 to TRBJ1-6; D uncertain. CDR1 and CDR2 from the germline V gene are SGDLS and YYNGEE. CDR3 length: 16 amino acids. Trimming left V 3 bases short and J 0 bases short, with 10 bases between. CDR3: CASSADPSSYNSPLHF. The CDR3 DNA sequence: TGTGCCAGCAGCGCCGACCCTAGCTCCTATAATTCACCCCTCCACTTT.

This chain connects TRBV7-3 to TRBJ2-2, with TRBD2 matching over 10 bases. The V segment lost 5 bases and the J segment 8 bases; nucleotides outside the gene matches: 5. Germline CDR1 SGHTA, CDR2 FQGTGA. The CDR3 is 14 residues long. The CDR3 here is CASSPEREGGELFF. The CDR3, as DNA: TGTGCCAGCAGCCCCGAGCGGGAGGGAGGGGAGCTGTTTTTT.

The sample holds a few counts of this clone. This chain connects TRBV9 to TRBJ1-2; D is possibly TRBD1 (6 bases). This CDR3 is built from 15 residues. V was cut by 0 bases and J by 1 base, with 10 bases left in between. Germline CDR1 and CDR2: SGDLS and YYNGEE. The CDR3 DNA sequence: TGTGCCAGCAGCGTAGCTCCAGGGGTTAACTATGGCTACACCTTC. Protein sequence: CASSVAPGVNYGYTF.

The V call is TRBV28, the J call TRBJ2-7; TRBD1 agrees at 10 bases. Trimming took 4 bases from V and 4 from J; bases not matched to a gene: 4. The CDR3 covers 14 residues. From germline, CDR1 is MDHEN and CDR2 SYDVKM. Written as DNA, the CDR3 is TGTGCCAGCAGTTCGACAGGGGGCGCTTACGAGCAGTACTTC. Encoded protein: CASSSTGGAYEQYF.

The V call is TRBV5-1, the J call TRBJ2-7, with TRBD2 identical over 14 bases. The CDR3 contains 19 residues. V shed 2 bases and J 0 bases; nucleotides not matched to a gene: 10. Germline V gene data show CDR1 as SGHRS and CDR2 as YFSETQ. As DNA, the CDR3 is TGCGCCAGCAGCTTATGGTTTCGGACTAGCGGGGGGCCCTCCTACGAGCAGTACTTC. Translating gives CASSLWFRTSGGPSYEQYF.

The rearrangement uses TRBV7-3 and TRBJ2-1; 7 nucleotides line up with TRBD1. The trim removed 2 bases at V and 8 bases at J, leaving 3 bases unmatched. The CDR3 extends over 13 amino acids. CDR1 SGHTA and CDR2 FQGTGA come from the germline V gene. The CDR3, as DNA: TGTGCCAGCAGCTTACAAGGGGGCGATGAGCAGTTCTTC. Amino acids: CASSLQGGDEQFF.

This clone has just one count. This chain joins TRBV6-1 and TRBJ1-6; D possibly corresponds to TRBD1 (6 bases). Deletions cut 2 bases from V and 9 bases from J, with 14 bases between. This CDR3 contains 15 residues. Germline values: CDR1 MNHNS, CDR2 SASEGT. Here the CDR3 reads CASSEIGLQGSPLHF. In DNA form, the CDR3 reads TGTGCCAGCAGTGAAATTGGCTTACAGGGTTCACCCCTCCACTTT.

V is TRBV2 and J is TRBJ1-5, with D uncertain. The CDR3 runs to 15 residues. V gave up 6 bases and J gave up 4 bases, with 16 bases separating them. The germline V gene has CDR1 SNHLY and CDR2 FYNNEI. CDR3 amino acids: CASRSILGGNQPQHF. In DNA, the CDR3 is TGTGCCAGCAGATCTATCCTGGGAGGGAATCAGCCCCAGCATTTT. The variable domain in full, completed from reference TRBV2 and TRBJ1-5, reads EPEVTQTPSHQVTQMGQEVILRCVPISNHLYFYWYRQILGQKVEFLVSFYNNEISEKSEIFDDQFSVERPDGSNFTLKIRSTKLEDSAMYFCASRSILGGNQPQHFGDGTRLSIL.

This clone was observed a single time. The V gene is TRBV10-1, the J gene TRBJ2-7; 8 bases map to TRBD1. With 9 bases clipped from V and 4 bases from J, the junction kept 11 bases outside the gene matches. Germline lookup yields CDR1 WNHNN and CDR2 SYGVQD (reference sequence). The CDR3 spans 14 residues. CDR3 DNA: TGCGCCAGGAGAATGACAGGGGTGAGATACGAGCAGTACTTC. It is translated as CARRMTGVRYEQYF.

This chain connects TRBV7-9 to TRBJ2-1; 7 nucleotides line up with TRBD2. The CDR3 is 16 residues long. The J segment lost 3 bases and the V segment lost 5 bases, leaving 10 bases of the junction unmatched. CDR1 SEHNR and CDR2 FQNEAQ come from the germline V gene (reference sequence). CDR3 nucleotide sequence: TGTGCCAGCAGCCGCGGGGGAGGGAGTGGCTACAATGAGCAGTTCTTC. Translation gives CASSRGGGSGYNEQFF. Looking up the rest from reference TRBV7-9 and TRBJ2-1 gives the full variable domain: DTGVSQNPRHKITKRGQNVTFRCDPISEHNRLYWYRQTLGQGPEFLTYFQNEAQLEKSRLLSDRFSAERPKGSFSTLEIQRTEQGDSAMYLCASSRGGGSGYNEQFFGPGTRLTVL.

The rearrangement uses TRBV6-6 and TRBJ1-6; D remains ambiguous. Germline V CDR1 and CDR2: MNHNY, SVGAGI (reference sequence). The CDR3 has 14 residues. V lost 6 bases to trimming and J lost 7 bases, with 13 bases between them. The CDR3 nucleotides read TGTGCCAGCAGCCCTACTATCGGGAATTCACCCCTCCACTTT. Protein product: CASSPTIGNSPLHF.

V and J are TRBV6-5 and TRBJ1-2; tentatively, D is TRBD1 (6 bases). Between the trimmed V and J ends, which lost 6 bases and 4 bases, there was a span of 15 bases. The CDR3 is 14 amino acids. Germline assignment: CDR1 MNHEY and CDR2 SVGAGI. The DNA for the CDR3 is TGTGCCAGCAGCCAAGACAGGCAGGGCTATGGCTACACCTTC. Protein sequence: CASSQDRQGYGYTF.

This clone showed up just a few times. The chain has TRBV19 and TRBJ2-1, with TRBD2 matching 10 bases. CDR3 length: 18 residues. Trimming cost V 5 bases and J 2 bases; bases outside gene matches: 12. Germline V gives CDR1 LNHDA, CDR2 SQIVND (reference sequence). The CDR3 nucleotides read TGTGCCAGTAGTCCAAATCCCCTTCTAGCGGGAGCCTACAATGAGCAGTTCTTC. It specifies CASSPNPLLAGAYNEQFF.

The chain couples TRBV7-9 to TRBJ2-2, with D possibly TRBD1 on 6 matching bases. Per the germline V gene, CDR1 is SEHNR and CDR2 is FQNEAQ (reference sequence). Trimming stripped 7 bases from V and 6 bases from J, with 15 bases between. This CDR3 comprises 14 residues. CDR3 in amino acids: CASTLKAGAGELFF. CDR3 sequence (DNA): TGTGCCAGCACGCTTAAGGCAGGGGCCGGGGAGCTGTTTTTT.

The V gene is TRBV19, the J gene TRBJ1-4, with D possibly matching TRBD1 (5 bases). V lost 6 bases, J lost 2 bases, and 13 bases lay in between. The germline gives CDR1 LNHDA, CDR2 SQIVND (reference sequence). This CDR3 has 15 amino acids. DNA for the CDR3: TGTGCCAGTAGCGCTTACGGGGGTACTAATGAAAAACTGTTTTTT. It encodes CASSAYGGTNEKLFF.

CDR3 loop: CASSPPLGGTNIQYF. CDR3 bases: TGTGCCAGCTCACCACCCCTGGGCGGGACGAACATTCAGTACTTC. This sequence joins TRBV18 and TRBJ2-4; perhaps TRBD2 as D (6 bases). V lost 0 bases, J lost 7 bases, and 13 bases lay in between. The CDR3 sequence is 15 residues long. Per the germline V gene, CDR1 is KGHSH and CDR2 is LQKENI.

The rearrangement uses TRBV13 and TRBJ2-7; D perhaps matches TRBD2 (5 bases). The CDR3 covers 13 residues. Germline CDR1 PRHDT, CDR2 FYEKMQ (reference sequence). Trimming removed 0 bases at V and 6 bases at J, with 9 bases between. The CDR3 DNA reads TGTGCCAGCAGCTTAGGCGTACTAGTCGAGCAGTACTTC. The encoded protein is CASSLGVLVEQYF. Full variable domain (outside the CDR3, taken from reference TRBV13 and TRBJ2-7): AAGVIQSPRHLIKEKRETATLKCYPIPRHDTVYWYQQGPGQDPQFLISFYEKMQSDKGSIPDRFSAQQFSDYHSELNMSSLELGDSALYFCASSLGVLVEQYFGPGTRLTVT.

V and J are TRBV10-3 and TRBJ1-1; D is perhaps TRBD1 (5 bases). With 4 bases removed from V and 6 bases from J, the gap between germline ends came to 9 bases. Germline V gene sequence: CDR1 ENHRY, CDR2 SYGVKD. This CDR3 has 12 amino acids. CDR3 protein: CAISGGEPEAFF. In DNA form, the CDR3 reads TGTGCCATCAGTGGGGGGGAACCTGAAGCTTTCTTT.